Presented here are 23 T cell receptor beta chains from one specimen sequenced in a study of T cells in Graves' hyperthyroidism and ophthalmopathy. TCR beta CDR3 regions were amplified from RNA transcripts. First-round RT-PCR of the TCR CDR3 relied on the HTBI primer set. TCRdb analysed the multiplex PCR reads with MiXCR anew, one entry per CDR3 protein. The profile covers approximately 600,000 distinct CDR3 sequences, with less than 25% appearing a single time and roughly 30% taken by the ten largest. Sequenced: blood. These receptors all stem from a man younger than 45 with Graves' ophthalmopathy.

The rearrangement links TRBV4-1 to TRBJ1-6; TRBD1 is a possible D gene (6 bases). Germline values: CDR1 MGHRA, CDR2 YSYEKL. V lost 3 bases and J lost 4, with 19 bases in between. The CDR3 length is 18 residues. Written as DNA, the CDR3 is TGCGCCAGCAGCCACCTTGTCCAGGGGAAGGGATATAATTCACCCCTCCACTTT. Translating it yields CASSHLVQGKGYNSPLHF.

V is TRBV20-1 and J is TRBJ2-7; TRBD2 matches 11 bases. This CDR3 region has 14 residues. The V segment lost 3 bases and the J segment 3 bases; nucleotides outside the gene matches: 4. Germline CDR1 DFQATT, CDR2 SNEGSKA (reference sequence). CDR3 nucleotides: TGCAGTGCTAGCGCGACTAGCGGGAACTACGAGCAGTACTTC. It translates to CSASATSGNYEQYF.

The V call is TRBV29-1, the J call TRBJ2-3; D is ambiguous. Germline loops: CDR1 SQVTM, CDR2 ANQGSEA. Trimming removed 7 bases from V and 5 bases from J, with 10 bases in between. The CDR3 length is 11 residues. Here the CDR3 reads CSAVRRDTQYF. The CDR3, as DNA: TGCAGCGCTGTACGCAGAGATACGCAGTATTTT.

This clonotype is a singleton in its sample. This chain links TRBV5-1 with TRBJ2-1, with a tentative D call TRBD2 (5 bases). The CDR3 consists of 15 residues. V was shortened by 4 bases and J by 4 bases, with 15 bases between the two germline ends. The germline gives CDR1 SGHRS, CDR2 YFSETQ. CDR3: CASSPEADPYNEQFF. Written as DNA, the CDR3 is TGCGCCAGCAGCCCGGAGGCTGACCCTTACAATGAGCAGTTCTTC.

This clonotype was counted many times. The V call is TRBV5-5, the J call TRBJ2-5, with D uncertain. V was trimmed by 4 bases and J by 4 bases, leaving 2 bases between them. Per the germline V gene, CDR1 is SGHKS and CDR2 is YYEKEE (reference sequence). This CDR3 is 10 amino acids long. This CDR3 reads CASSGETQYF. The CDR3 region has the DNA TGTGCCAGCAGCGGAGAGACCCAGTACTTC.

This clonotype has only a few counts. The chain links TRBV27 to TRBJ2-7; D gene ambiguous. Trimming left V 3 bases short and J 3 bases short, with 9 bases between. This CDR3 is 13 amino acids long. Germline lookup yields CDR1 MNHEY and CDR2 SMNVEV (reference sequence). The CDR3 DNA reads TGTGCCAGCAGTTTCTCCACCTACTACGAGCAGTACTTC. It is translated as CASSFSTYYEQYF.

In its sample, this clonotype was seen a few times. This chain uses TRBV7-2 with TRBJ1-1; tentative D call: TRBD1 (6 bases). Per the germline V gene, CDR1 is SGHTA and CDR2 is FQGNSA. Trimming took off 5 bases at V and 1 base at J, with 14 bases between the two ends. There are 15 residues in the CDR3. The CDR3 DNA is TGTGCCAGCAGCCAAGGGGGACGGAAGAACACTGAAGCTTTCTTT. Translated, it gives CASSQGGRKNTEAFF.

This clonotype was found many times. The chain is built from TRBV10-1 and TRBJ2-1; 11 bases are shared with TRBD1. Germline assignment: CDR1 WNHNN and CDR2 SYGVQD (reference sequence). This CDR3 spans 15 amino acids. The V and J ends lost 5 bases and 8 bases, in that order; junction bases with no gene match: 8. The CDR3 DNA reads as TGCGCCAGCAGTAACGGACAGGGGGCGAACTATGAGCAGTTCTTC. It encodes CASSNGQGANYEQFF.

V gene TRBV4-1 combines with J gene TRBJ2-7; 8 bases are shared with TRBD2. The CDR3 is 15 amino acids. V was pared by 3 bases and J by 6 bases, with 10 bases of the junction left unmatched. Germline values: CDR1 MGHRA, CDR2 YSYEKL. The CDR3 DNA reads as TGCGCCAGCAGCCAGGGTCCCGGGACTAGGACCGAGCAGTACTTC. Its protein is CASSQGPGTRTEQYF.

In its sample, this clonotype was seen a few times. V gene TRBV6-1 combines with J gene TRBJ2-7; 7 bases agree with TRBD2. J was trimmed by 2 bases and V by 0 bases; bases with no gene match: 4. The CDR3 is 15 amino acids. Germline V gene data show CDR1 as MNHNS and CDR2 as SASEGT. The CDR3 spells CASSEASGTPYEQYF. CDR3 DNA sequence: TGTGCCAGCAGTGAAGCGAGCGGGACCCCCTACGAGCAGTACTTC.

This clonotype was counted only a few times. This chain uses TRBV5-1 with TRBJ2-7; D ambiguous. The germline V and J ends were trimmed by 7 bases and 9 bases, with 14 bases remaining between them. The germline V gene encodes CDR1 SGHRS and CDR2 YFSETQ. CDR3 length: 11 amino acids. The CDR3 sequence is CASLLRWAQYF. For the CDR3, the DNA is TGCGCCAGCCTACTACGATGGGCGCAGTACTTC.

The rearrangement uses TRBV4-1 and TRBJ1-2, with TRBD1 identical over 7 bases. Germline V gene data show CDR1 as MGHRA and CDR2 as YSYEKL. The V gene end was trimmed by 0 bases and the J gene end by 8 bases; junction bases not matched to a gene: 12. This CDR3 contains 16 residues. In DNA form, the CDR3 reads TGCGCCAGCAGCCAAGATCCCCCAGGGGGGGCGAGCGGCTACACCTTC. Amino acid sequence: CASSQDPPGGASGYTF.

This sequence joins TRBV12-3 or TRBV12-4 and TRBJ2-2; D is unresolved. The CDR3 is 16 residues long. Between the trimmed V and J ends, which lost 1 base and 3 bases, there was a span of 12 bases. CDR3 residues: CASSLGQRVYTGELFF. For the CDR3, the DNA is TGTGCCAGCAGTTTAGGACAAAGAGTGTACACCGGGGAGCTGTTTTTT.

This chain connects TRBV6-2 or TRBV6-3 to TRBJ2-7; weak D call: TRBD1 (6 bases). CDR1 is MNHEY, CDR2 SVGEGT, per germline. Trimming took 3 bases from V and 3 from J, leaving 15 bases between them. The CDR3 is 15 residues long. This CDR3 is CASSYPPGVFYEQYF. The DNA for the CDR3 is TGTGCCAGCAGTTATCCCCCAGGGGTCTTCTACGAGCAGTACTTC.

The CDR3 DNA reads as TGTGCCAGCAGTTACCGAGGTACCCGATCGAGGGGCACAGATACGCAGTATTTT. Encoded protein: CASSYRGTRSRGTDTQYF. The chain employs TRBV6-5 and TRBJ2-3, with D maybe TRBD2 (5 bases). This CDR3 has 18 residues. The V end was cut by 2 bases, the J end by 1 base, with 19 bases between. Germline values: CDR1 MNHEY, CDR2 SVGAGI.

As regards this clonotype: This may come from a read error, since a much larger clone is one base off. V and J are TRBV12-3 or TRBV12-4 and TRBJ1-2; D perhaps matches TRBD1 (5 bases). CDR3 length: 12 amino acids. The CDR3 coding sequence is TGTACCAGCAGTCCTGGGACCGGTGGCTACACCTTC. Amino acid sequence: CTSSPGTGGYTF.

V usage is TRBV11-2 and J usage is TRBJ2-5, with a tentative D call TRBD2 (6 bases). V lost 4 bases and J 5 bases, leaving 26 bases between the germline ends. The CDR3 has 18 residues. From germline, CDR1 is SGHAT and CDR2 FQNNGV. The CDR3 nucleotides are TGTGCCAGCAGCTCCCTACGCCCGGAAGGAGGGTCCGGGGAGACCCAGTACTTC. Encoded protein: CASSSLRPEGGSGETQYF. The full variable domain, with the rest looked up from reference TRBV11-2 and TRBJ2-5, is EAGVAQSPRYKIIEKRQSVAFWCNPISGHATLYWYQQILGQGPKLLIQFQNNGVVDDSQLPKDRFSAERLKGVDSTLKIQPAKLEDSAVYLCASSSLRPEGGSGETQYFGPGTRLLVL.

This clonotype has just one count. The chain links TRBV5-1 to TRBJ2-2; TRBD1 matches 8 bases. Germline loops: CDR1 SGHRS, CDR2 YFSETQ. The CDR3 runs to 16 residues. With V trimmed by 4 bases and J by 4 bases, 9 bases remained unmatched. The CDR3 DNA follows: TGCGCCAGCAGCATAATCGGACAGGGTGGCACCGGGGAGCTGTTTTTT. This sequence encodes CASSIIGQGGTGELFF.

The CDR3 nucleotides read TGCAGTGCTAGCCTAGTTCAAGAGCAGTACTTC. It translates to CSASLVQEQYF. J is TRBJ2-7 and V is TRBV20-1, with D unresolved. The V and J ends lost 3 bases and 7 bases respectively, with 10 bases between them. The length of the CDR3 is 11 residues. The germline gives CDR1 DFQATT, CDR2 SNEGSKA (reference sequence).

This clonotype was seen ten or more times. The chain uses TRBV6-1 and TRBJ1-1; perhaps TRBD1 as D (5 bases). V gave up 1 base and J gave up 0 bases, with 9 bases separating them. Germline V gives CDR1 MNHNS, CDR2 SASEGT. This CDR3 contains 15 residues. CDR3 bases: TGTGCCAGCAGTGAAGAGTGGGGGGTGAACACTGAAGCTTTCTTT. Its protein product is CASSEEWGVNTEAFF.

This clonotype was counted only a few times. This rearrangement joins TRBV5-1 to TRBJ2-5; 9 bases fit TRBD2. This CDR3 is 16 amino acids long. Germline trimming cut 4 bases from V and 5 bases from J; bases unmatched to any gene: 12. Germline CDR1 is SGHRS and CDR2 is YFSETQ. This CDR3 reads CASSLGGLAGWETQYF. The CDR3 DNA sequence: TGCGCCAGCAGCCTCGGTGGGCTAGCGGGATGGGAGACCCAGTACTTC. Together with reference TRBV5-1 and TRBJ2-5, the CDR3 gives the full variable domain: KAGVTQTPRYLIKTRGQQVTLSCSPISGHRSVSWYQQTPGQGLQFLFEYFSETQRNKGNFPGRFSGRQFSNSRSEMNVSTLELGDSALYLCASSLGGLAGWETQYFGPGTRLLVL.

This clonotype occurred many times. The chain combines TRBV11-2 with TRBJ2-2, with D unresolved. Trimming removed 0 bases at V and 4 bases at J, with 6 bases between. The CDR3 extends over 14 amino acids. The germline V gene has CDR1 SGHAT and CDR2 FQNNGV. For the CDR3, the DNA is TGTGCCAGCAGCTTAGATCCGGGCACCGGGGAGCTGTTTTTT. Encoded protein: CASSLDPGTGELFF.

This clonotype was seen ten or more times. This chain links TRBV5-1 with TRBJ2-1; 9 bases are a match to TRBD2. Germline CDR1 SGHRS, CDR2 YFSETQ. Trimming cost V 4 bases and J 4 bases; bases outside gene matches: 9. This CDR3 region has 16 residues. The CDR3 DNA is TGCGCCAGCAGCGCAGCGCCAGCGGGAGGTTACAATGAGCAGTTCTTC. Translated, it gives CASSAAPAGGYNEQFF. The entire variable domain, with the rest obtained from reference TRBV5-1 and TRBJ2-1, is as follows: KAGVTQTPRYLIKTRGQQVTLSCSPISGHRSVSWYQQTPGQGLQFLFEYFSETQRNKGNFPGRFSGRQFSNSRSEMNVSTLELGDSALYLCASSAAPAGGYNEQFFGPGTRLTVL.